This TCR beta chain was obtained from a study of OX40 agonist ivuxolimab in advanced cancers. In the study overall: With ivuxolimab, an agonistic anti-OX40 (CD134) antibody, patients were treated. Patients treated during dose escalation were battling hepatocellular carcinoma, melanoma, renal cell or head and neck cancer.

Collection of blood occurred at baseline, at cycle 4 day 1, and at cycle 7 day 1. Some clones are missing from TCRdb's copy, which holds only in-frame ones; the method was immunoSEQ multiplex PCR. This sample has 50,000 to 55,000 clones, with almost 85% found just once. V dropped 2 bases and J dropped 5; count of bases not matched to a gene: 4. This CDR3 has 15 residues. Per germline, CDR1 SGHNT and CDR2 YENEEA. The source is an adult with an advanced solid tumor such as melanoma, head and neck, liver or kidney cancer. The sample here was CD4+ or CD8+ T cells sorted from blood, taken in a trial of the OX40 agonist ivuxolimab. The chain couples TRBV11-3 to TRBJ2-1; TRBD2 aligns across 9 bases. Written as DNA, the CDR3 is TGTGCCAGCAGCTTATACTCTAGCGGGGACAATGAGCAGTTCTTC. Its translation: CASSLYSSGDNEQFF.